One T cell receptor beta chain is described in this entry. Antigen unknown. These data originate in a study of blood T cells in healthy people across ages. Overall study results and limits: Age showed a roughly linear inverse relationship with TCR beta diversity per million T cells.

Total RNA was isolated from each sample in quantities of at least 5 micrograms. A sample-barcoded 5' primer and a J-beta primer mix were used in a second PCR of roughly 7 to 11 cycles. TCRdb processed the 5' RACE reads anew with MiXCR; each CDR3 protein has one entry. Among 1.5 million to 1.9 million distinct CDR3 sequences listed, roughly 43% were seen once. The V end lost 3 bases, the J end lost 8 bases, and 8 bases lay between the germline ends. Germline V gene data show CDR1 as DFQATT and CDR2 as SNEGSKA (reference sequence). This CDR3 is 11 amino acids long. The origin of this receptor is a woman aged 18-35 years in good health. The specimen sequenced was blood. The rearrangement links TRBV20-1 to TRBJ2-1, with D unresolved. The DNA for the CDR3 is TGCAGTGCTAGGAGTGGGTATGAGCAGTTCTTC. It yields the protein CSARSGYEQFF.